This T cell receptor (beta chain) originates from a study of T cell repertoires in cytomegalovirus infection. Whole-study findings and limits: Cumulative public TCR beta family frequency identified carriers of CMV plus the relevant HLA. Ex vivo, HLA-C-restricted CMV-specific TCR beta clonotypes prevailed over the rest of the response.

CDR3 length: 15 residues. Germline V CDR1 and CDR2: MDHEN, SYDVKM. V was pared by 4 bases and J by 0 bases, with 10 bases between. This clonotype came up many times. What it binds is not known. TCRdb re-derived calls from the reads in MiXCR, one entry per CDR3 protein. Found here are approximately 110,000 distinct CDR3 sequences, more than 25% of them singletons; the top ten hold about 54%. V is TRBV28 and J is TRBJ1-3; D call uncertain. This specimen was CD8+ T cells from cultured PBMCs, taken from culture after CMV antigen stimulation. The clonotype originates from a human donor in good health (CMV status not recorded). Some clones in this sample may be carry-over from other donors' samples. CDR3: CASSSPGHSGNTIYF. The CDR3 DNA is TGTGCCAGCAGTTCCCCGGGTCACTCTGGAAACACCATATATTTT.